This passage covers 8 T cell receptor beta chains from one sample sequenced in a study of blood T cell repertoires in COVID-19. The method was immunoSEQ multiplex PCR; TCRdb's version includes in-frame clones alone and lacks a portion of them. The sample holds 150,000 or so clones; approximately 87% are singletons and the top ten take approximately 4%. Input material: PBMCs or T cells enriched from blood (not recorded which). The receptors were gathered from a woman between 50 and 59 years old who had recovered from COVID-19.

V usage is TRBV11-3 and J usage is TRBJ1-1, with D tentatively TRBD1 (5 bases). V dropped 4 bases and J dropped 11 bases, with 14 bases sitting between them. The length of the CDR3 is 12 residues. The V gene's germline CDR1 is SGHNT and CDR2 YENEEA. CDR3 bases: TGTGCCAGCAGCTCGTCGGCAGGGAGGGCTTTCTTT. This gives the protein CASSSSAGRAFF.

The chain recombines TRBV6-5 with TRBJ1-2, with 7 bases that match TRBD1. Germline values: CDR1 MNHEY, CDR2 SVGAGI. V lost 4 bases and J lost 5; bases outside the gene matches: 7. The CDR3 runs 14 residues. The CDR3 bases are TGTGCCAGCAGTTTCCTTGACAGGGTTTATGGCTACACCTTC. This sequence encodes CASSFLDRVYGYTF.

V gene TRBV6-1 combines with J gene TRBJ1-1; D gene unclear. Trimming removed 2 bases at V and 10 bases at J, with 5 bases between. Germline V gene data show CDR1 as MNHNS and CDR2 as SASEGT. The CDR3 loop spans 10 amino acids. CDR3 amino acids: CASSEYSAFF. The DNA for the CDR3 is TGTGCCAGCAGTGAATACTCAGCTTTCTTT.

The V and J genes are TRBV18 and TRBJ1-2, with unresolved D. Trimming cost V 3 bases and J 1 base, with 12 bases left between them. The CDR3 has 15 residues. From germline, CDR1 is KGHSH and CDR2 LQKENI. CDR3 bases: TGTGCCAGCTCACCGACGGACTCCCTTAACTATGGCTACACCTTC. This encodes CASSPTDSLNYGYTF.

The CDR3 protein is CASEAGGPVLNEQFF. In nucleotides, the CDR3 is TGCGCCAGCGAAGCGGGAGGGCCTGTCTTGAATGAGCAGTTCTTC. The chain couples TRBV5-1 to TRBJ2-1; 10 nucleotides align to TRBD2. Germline assignment: CDR1 SGHRS and CDR2 YFSETQ. The trim removed 7 bases at V and 7 bases at J, leaving 11 bases unmatched. The CDR3 contains 15 residues. Full variable domain (missing parts from reference TRBV5-1 and TRBJ2-1): KAGVTQTPRYLIKTRGQQVTLSCSPISGHRSVSWYQQTPGQGLQFLFEYFSETQRNKGNFPGRFSGRQFSNSRSEMNVSTLELGDSALYLCASEAGGPVLNEQFFGPGTRLTVL.

The chain couples TRBV2 to TRBJ1-2, with D hard to call. The CDR3 spans 14 residues. V lost 4 bases and J 6 bases, leaving 15 bases between the germline ends. CDR1 SNHLY and CDR2 FYNNEI come from the germline V gene. The CDR3 loop reads CASSAHEGTHGYTF. The DNA of the CDR3 is TGTGCCAGCAGTGCGCACGAGGGCACTCATGGCTACACCTTC.

This clone turned up a few times. V and J are TRBV7-9 and TRBJ1-3; unclear D gene. The CDR3 is 14 amino acids. CDR1 is SEHNR, CDR2 FQNEAQ, per germline (reference sequence). Trimming cost V 2 bases and J 6 bases, with 11 bases left between them. The chain's CDR3 is CASSLSGRLNTIYF. In nucleotides, the CDR3 is TGTGCCAGCAGCTTATCCGGCAGGCTAAACACCATATATTTT.

The chain recombines TRBV2 with TRBJ1-3; no clear D gene. Trimming took 5 bases from V and 4 from J, leaving 15 bases between them. CDR3 length: 15 amino acids. The germline CDR1 and CDR2 sequences are SNHLY and FYNNEI. The CDR3 protein is CASSYSGPPGNTIYF. CDR3 DNA sequence: TGTGCCAGCAGTTATTCGGGTCCACCGGGAAACACCATATATTTT.